The text below deals with one T cell receptor (beta chain). What it binds is unknown. These data originate in a study of T cell repertoires in ileal Crohn's disease. Study observations and caveats: Compared with CD4 T cells, sorted CD8 cells carried more expanded clones. Active smokers at surgery had more clonal expansions than non-smokers.

CDR3 length: 16 residues. Germline values: CDR1 SGHNT, CDR2 YYREEE (reference sequence). Trimming left V 4 bases short and J 5 bases short, with 20 bases between. Sequenced by immunoSEQ multiplex PCR; TCRdb stores in-frame clones only, minus some. The sample consists of 13,000 to 15,000 clones, around 70% of them appearing once. The chain has TRBV5-4 and TRBJ2-3; D may be TRBD2 (6 bases). This receptor was taken from an adult with Crohn's disease. Input material: ileal tissue. CDR3 in amino acids: CASSDARHGGVDTQYF. As DNA, the CDR3 is TGTGCCAGCAGCGACGCTCGGCACGGGGGAGTAGATACGCAGTATTTT.